This TCR beta chain is from a study of PD-L1 blockade in urothelial cancer. Specified time point: peripheral blood 6 weeks after treatment start. Clones were read by immunoSEQ multiplex PCR, and TCRdb kept only the in-frame ones, dropping some. Among about 48,000 clones listed, roughly 80% were seen once. The CDR3 runs to 16 residues. The germline CDR1 and CDR2 sequences are SGHAT and FQNNGV. V was cut by 1 base and J by 3 bases, with 12 bases left in between. The receptor was isolated from a man aged 65 to 79 with urothelial cancer. The rearrangement uses TRBV11-2 and TRBJ2-2; D is perhaps TRBD1 (6 bases). The sequences come from PBMCs, collected around atezolizumab (anti-PD-L1) treatment. CDR3 in amino acids: CASSLVPPGDTGELFF. The CDR3 nucleotides read TGTGCCAGCAGCTTAGTTCCCCCAGGGGACACCGGGGAGCTGTTTTTT.